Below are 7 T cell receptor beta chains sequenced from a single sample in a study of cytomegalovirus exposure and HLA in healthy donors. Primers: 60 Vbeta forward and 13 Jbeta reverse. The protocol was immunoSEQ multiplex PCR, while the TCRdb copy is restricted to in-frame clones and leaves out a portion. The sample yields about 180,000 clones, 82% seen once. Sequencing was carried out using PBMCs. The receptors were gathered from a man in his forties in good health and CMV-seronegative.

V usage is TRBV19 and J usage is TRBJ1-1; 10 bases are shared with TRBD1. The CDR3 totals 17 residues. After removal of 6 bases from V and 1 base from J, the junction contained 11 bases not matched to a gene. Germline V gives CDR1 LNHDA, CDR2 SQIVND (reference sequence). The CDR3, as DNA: TGTGCCAGTAGGTTAACCGGGACAGGGGCGCCGAACACTGAAGCTTTCTTT. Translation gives CASRLTGTGAPNTEAFF.

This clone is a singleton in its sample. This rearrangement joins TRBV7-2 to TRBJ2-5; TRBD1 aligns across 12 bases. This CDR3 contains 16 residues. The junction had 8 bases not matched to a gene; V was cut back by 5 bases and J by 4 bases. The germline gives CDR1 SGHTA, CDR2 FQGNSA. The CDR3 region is CASSPLGTGGAETQYF. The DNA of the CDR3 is TGTGCCAGCAGCCCTCTAGGGACAGGGGGCGCAGAGACCCAGTACTTC. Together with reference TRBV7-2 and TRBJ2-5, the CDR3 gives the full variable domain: GAGVSQSPSNKVTEKGKDVELRCDPISGHTALYWYRQSLGQGLEFLIYFQGNSAPDKSGLPSDRFSAERTGGSVSTLTIQRTQQEDSAVYLCASSPLGTGGAETQYFGPGTRLLVL.

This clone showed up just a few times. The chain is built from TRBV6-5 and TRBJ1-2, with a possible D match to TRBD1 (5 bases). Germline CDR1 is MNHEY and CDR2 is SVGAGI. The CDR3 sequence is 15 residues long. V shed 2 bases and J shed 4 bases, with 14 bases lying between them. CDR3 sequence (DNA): TGTGCCAGCAGTTACCCCAAGGCAGGGATCTATGGCTACACCTTC. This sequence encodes CASSYPKAGIYGYTF.

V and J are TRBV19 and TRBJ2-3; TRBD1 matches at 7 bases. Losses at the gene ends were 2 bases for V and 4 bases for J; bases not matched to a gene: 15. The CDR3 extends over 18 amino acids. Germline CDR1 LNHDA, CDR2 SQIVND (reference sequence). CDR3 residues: CASSISFVTGWNADTQYF. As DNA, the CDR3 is TGTGCCAGTAGTATAAGTTTCGTGACAGGGTGGAACGCAGATACGCAGTATTTT.

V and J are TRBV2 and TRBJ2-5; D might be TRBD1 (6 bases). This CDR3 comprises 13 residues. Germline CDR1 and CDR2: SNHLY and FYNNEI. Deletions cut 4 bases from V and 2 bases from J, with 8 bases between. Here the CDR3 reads CASSVRGQETQYF. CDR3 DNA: TGTGCCAGCAGTGTTAGGGGGCAAGAGACCCAGTACTTC.

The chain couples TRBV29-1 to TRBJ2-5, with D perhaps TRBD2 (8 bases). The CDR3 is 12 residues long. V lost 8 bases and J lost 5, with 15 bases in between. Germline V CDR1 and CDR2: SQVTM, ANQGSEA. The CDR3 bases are TGCAGCTCCGGGAGGGGGCCGGAGACCCAGTACTTC. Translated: CSSGRGPETQYF.

The CDR3 DNA is TGTGCCAGCAGCATATCCTACGAGCAGTACTTC. This translates into CASSISYEQYF. The genes are TRBV7-2 and TRBJ2-7; the D is unclear. Germline V gives CDR1 SGHTA, CDR2 FQGNSA. The CDR3 contains 11 residues. Trimming shortened V by 5 bases and J by 1 base, and 3 bases separated the two germline ends.